This entry lists 9 T cell receptor beta chains sequenced from one sample in a study of OX40 agonist ivuxolimab in advanced cancers. Produced via immunoSEQ multiplex PCR; TCRdb's table is partial and in-frame only. Of tens of thousands of clones detected, 89% appear once; the ten largest clones hold under 0.25%. The sample consisted of CD4+ or CD8+ T cells sorted from blood, taken in a trial of the OX40 agonist ivuxolimab. The receptors derive from an adult with an advanced solid tumor such as melanoma, head and neck, liver or kidney cancer.

This chain links TRBV5-1 with TRBJ1-1; D is undetermined. The CDR3 spans 13 residues. Between the trimmed V and J ends, which lost 3 bases and 1 base, there was a span of 7 bases. CDR1 SGHRS and CDR2 YFSETQ come from the germline V gene. CDR3 bases: TGCGCCAGCAGCTCAAGGGCGAACACTGAAGCTTTCTTT. This encodes CASSSRANTEAFF.

The chain joins TRBV19 to TRBJ2-4; D possibly matches TRBD1 or TRBD2 (5 bases each). The V end lost 3 bases, the J end lost 0 bases, and 12 bases lay between the germline ends. CDR3 size: 16 residues. Looked up from germline, CDR1 is LNHDA and CDR2 is SQIVND (reference sequence). The CDR3 protein is CASSMGDAEAKNIQYF. The CDR3 region has the DNA TGTGCCAGTAGTATGGGGGACGCCGAAGCCAAAAACATTCAGTACTTC.

The V and J genes are TRBV18 and TRBJ1-1; no clear D gene. The V gene's germline CDR1 is KGHSH and CDR2 LQKENI. Between the trimmed V and J ends, which lost 1 base and 1 base, there was a span of 10 bases. There are 15 residues in the CDR3. The CDR3 DNA reads as TGTGCCAGCTCACCACAGGATCGGACGAACACTGAAGCTTTCTTT. Protein: CASSPQDRTNTEAFF.

The chain couples TRBV18 to TRBJ2-7; perhaps TRBD1 as D (8 bases). The CDR3 is made up of 14 amino acids. Germline V gives CDR1 KGHSH, CDR2 LQKENI. The germline V and J ends were trimmed by 5 bases and 2 bases, with 13 bases remaining between them. The DNA for the CDR3 is TGTGCCAGCTCAGACAGGGGAGGGCCCTACGAGCAGTACGTC. Its protein is CASSDRGGPYEQYV.

This CDR3 is CASSFFVGEGETQYF. The CDR3 nucleotides read TGCGCCAGCAGCTTTTTCGTCGGGGAAGGAGAGACCCAGTACTTC. The V and J genes are TRBV5-1 and TRBJ2-5; D is perhaps TRBD2 (5 bases). The CDR3 length is 15 residues. CDR1 SGHRS and CDR2 YFSETQ come from the germline V gene. With 2 bases removed from V and 4 bases from J, the gap between germline ends came to 15 bases.

This chain connects TRBV19 to TRBJ1-1; tentative D call: TRBD1 (6 bases). CDR3 length: 14 residues. The germline V gene encodes CDR1 LNHDA and CDR2 SQIVND (reference sequence). V was shortened by 6 bases and J by 1 base, with 12 bases between the two germline ends. DNA for the CDR3: TGTGCCAGTAGACAGGACAGCGAGAACACTGAAGCTTTCTTT. Protein: CASRQDSENTEAFF.

This chain uses TRBV19 with TRBJ2-1; 7 bases line up with TRBD2. The J segment lost 7 bases and the V segment lost 3 bases, leaving 6 bases of the junction unmatched. The CDR3 contains 14 residues. Looked up from germline, CDR1 is LNHDA and CDR2 is SQIVND (reference sequence). The CDR3 region is CASSMGREENEQFF. In nucleotides, the CDR3 is TGTGCCAGTAGTATGGGGAGGGAGGAGAATGAGCAGTTCTTC. Full variable domain (remainder filled in from reference TRBV19 and TRBJ2-1): DGGITQSPKYLFRKEGQNVTLSCEQNLNHDAMYWYRQDPGQGLRLIYYSQIVNDFQKGDIAEGYSVSREKKESFPLTVTSAQKNPTAFYLCASSMGREENEQFFGPGTRLTVL.

V gene TRBV7-9 combines with J gene TRBJ2-3, with TRBD2 identical over 9 bases. Germline V lookup: CDR1 SEHNR, CDR2 FQNEAQ (reference sequence). V gave up 5 bases and J gave up 0 bases; unmatched junction bases: 6. The CDR3 totals 16 residues. CDR3 protein: CASSERGALSTDTQYF. CDR3 nucleotide sequence: TGTGCCAGCAGCGAGCGGGGGGCCCTTAGCACAGATACGCAGTATTTT.

The V and J genes are TRBV4-3 and TRBJ2-1, with D perhaps matching TRBD1 (6 bases). Germline CDR1 reads LGHNA; CDR2 reads YSLEER. With 2 bases removed from V and 6 bases from J, the gap between germline ends came to 17 bases. The CDR3 has 16 amino acids. The CDR3 spells CASSQYRSGGGNEQFF. In DNA form, the CDR3 reads TGCGCCAGCAGCCAATACAGGAGTGGGGGCGGCAATGAGCAGTTCTTC.